Each of the 30 T cell receptor beta chains below was sequenced from the same sample in a study of blood T cell repertoires in COVID-19. Method: immunoSEQ multiplex PCR; TCRdb's copy keeps in-frame clones and lacks some. Counted here are 60,000 to 65,000 clones, roughly 80% occurring once; the ten biggest clones make up 15% to 20%. Sequenced sample: peripheral blood. The receptor source for this set is a man between 60 and 75 years old with acute or convalescent COVID-19.

The V gene is TRBV9, the J gene TRBJ2-4; perhaps TRBD1 as D (6 bases). The CDR3 spans 15 residues. Trimming shortened V by 3 bases and J by 7 bases, and 17 bases separated the two germline ends. The V gene's germline CDR1 is SGDLS and CDR2 YYNGEE. The CDR3 bases are TGTGCCAGCAGCGCGACCCCCAGGGGAAACAACATTCAGTACTTC. Translated: CASSATPRGNNIQYF.

The chain carries TRBV6-6 and TRBJ2-3; 8 bases align to TRBD2. Germline V CDR1 and CDR2: MNHNY, SVGAGI (reference sequence). With V trimmed by 4 bases and J by 2 bases, 5 bases remained unmatched. The CDR3 is 15 residues long. CDR3 DNA sequence: TGTGCCAGCAGTTTGGGACTAGGTTACACAGATACGCAGTATTTT. Its protein product is CASSLGLGYTDTQYF.

This clone came up many times. The J gene is TRBJ2-7, the V gene TRBV18, with 7 positions matching TRBD1. The CDR3 is 14 amino acids. CDR1 KGHSH and CDR2 LQKENI come from the germline V gene. The trim removed 3 bases at V and 5 bases at J, leaving 7 bases unmatched. The CDR3 here is CASSPRTGWDEQYF. In DNA, the CDR3 is TGTGCCAGCTCACCGCGGACAGGCTGGGACGAGCAGTACTTC.

This chain uses TRBV25-1 with TRBJ1-1, with TRBD1 as a possible D gene (5 bases). The germline V and J ends were trimmed by 2 bases and 6 bases, with 16 bases remaining between them. CDR3 size: 15 residues. Germline lookup yields CDR1 MGHDK and CDR2 SYGVNS. The CDR3 DNA follows: TGTGCCAGCAGTGAAATCTCCGGGGGGAGGCCTGAAGCTTTCTTT. Protein sequence: CASSEISGGRPEAFF.

This clone came up a few times. The gene calls are TRBV29-1 and TRBJ2-2, with 10 bases that match TRBD1. V dropped 2 bases and J dropped 8; count of bases not matched to a gene: 5. The CDR3 spans 14 residues. Germline CDR1 and CDR2: SQVTM and ANQGSEA. The CDR3 DNA reads TGCAGCGTTGAAAGAGGACAGGGGGTAGGGGAGCTGTTTTTT. This translates into CSVERGQGVGELFF.

The chain links TRBV18 to TRBJ2-7; TRBD2 agrees at 7 bases. The V gene's germline CDR1 is KGHSH and CDR2 LQKENI. CDR3 size: 17 residues. Trimming cost V 3 bases and J 0 bases; bases outside gene matches: 11. The CDR3 bases are TGTGCCAGCTCACCGGCTGGGGGGGGAGAGTACTCCTACGAGCAGTACTTC. Its protein product is CASSPAGGGEYSYEQYF.

This chain connects TRBV7-9 to TRBJ2-4; D is perhaps TRBD2 (5 bases). The CDR3 covers 18 residues. The V gene's germline CDR1 is SEHNR and CDR2 FQNEAQ (reference sequence). Trimming left V 1 base short and J 3 bases short, with 19 bases between. The chain's CDR3 is CASSLVFPAVLDKNIQYF. In nucleotides, the CDR3 is TGTGCCAGCAGCTTAGTGTTTCCAGCGGTTTTGGACAAAAACATTCAGTACTTC.

The gene calls are TRBV9 and TRBJ2-7; TRBD2 matches 14 bases. The CDR3 is 17 amino acids. Germline V lookup: CDR1 SGDLS, CDR2 YYNGEE. Germline trimming cut 4 bases from V and 4 bases from J; bases unmatched to any gene: 10. The CDR3 reads CASSPQPGTSGSYEQYF. DNA of the CDR3: TGTGCCAGCAGCCCACAACCTGGGACTAGCGGGAGTTACGAGCAGTACTTC.

This clone appeared many times. V usage is TRBV29-1 and J usage is TRBJ2-5; maybe TRBD1 (5 bases). Germline CDR1 and CDR2: SQVTM and ANQGSEA. The CDR3 spans 13 residues. The V and J ends lost 3 bases and 1 base respectively, with 9 bases between them. CDR3: CSVDDSTQETQYF. CDR3 DNA sequence: TGCAGCGTTGATGACAGTACCCAAGAGACCCAGTACTTC.

The genes are TRBV29-1 and TRBJ2-7; TRBD1 matches 7 bases. The CDR3 sequence is 12 residues long. V shed 4 bases and J 4 bases; nucleotides not matched to a gene: 4. CDR1 is SQVTM and CDR2 is ANQGSEA in the germline V gene. The CDR3 bases are TGCAGCGTTGTTAGGGACAGATACGAGCAGTACTTC. It codes for CSVVRDRYEQYF.

The rearrangement joins TRBV9 to TRBJ2-6, with D perhaps matching TRBD2 (7 bases). V was pared by 4 bases and J by 0 bases, with 17 bases between. The CDR3 has 18 residues. Per the germline V gene, CDR1 is SGDLS and CDR2 is YYNGEE. The CDR3 nucleotides are TGTGCCAGCAGCCCTAGGGGGGGGCAGAACTCTGGGGCCAACGTCCTGACTTTC. This translates into CASSPRGGQNSGANVLTF.

This chain uses TRBV6-6 with TRBJ2-1; TRBD1 might be the D (6 bases). The germline gives CDR1 MNHNY, CDR2 SVGAGI (reference sequence). V lost 6 bases and J 3 bases, leaving 15 bases between the germline ends. The CDR3 is 15 amino acids. DNA for the CDR3: TGTGCCAGCAGAGCCCAGGGGTCAGGCTACAATGAGCAGTTCTTC. Protein: CASRAQGSGYNEQFF.

The genes are TRBV3-1 (or the pseudogene TRBV3-2) and TRBJ2-3; D call uncertain. Per germline, CDR1 LGHDT and CDR2 YNNKEL (reference sequence). The germline V and J ends were trimmed by 4 bases and 5 bases, with 7 bases remaining between them. The CDR3 contains 12 residues. The CDR3: CASSLKLDTQYF. The DNA for the CDR3 is TGTGCCAGCAGCCTAAAGCTAGATACGCAGTATTTT.

This clone was recorded once. CDR3 sequence: CASSAGTQLNQPQHF. The CDR3 nucleotides are TGTGCCAGCAGCGCTGGGACACAACTTAATCAGCCCCAGCATTTT. The V and J genes are TRBV5-5 and TRBJ1-5; TRBD1 might be the D (6 bases). Looked up from germline, CDR1 is SGHKS and CDR2 is YYEKEE (reference sequence). There are 15 residues in the CDR3. The V end lost 4 bases, the J end lost 4 bases, and 15 bases lay between the germline ends.

The rearrangement uses TRBV10-3 and TRBJ2-7; maybe TRBD1 (6 bases). The CDR3 sequence is 13 residues long. Germline loops: CDR1 ENHRY, CDR2 SYGVKD. V shed 6 bases and J shed 3 bases, with 12 bases lying between them. CDR3 loop: CAISRGNGYEQYF. As DNA, the CDR3 is TGTGCCATCAGCAGGGGCAACGGCTACGAGCAGTACTTC.

V usage is TRBV28 and J usage is TRBJ2-3; TRBD2 might be the D (7 bases). CDR1 is MDHEN and CDR2 is SYDVKM in the germline V gene. This CDR3 is 13 amino acids long. The V end was cut by 5 bases, the J end by 5 bases, with 11 bases between. This chain's CDR3 is CASSRGAVDTQYF. Here the CDR3 DNA reads TGTGCCAGCAGTCGGGGGGCCGTAGATACGCAGTATTTT.

As for this clone: A read error may produce the germline difference seen at one junction end. This chain uses TRBV15 with TRBJ2-1; 11 bases are a match to TRBD2. The CDR3 length is 15 residues. CDR1 and CDR2 from the germline V gene are LNHNV and YYDKDF (reference sequence). The CDR3 here is CATSRDPVAGGPKVF. DNA for the CDR3: TGTGCCACCAGCAGAGATCCCGTAGCGGGAGGGCCTAAGGTCTTC.

The chain is built from TRBV9 and TRBJ2-3; D is possibly TRBD1 (5 bases). Between the trimmed V and J ends, which lost 3 bases and 0 bases, there was a span of 11 bases. Germline-derived CDR1 and CDR2 are SGDLS and YYNGEE. The CDR3 has 15 amino acids. CDR3 loop: CASSAQGSSTDTQYF. In nucleotides, the CDR3 is TGTGCCAGCAGCGCTCAGGGTTCTAGCACAGATACGCAGTATTTT.

The chain recombines TRBV7-9 with TRBJ2-2; possible D gene TRBD1, 5 bases. Trimming took off 5 bases at V and 4 bases at J, with 14 bases between the two ends. The V gene's germline CDR1 is SEHNR and CDR2 FQNEAQ (reference sequence). The CDR3 spans 15 residues. The CDR3 is CASSPSRVGTGELFF. In DNA form, the CDR3 reads TGTGCCAGCAGCCCCTCCAGGGTTGGCACCGGGGAGCTGTTTTTT.

The rearrangement links TRBV7-9 to TRBJ1-2; D gene uncertain. Germline V gives CDR1 SEHNR, CDR2 FQNEAQ (reference sequence). The V end lost 2 bases, the J end lost 5 bases, and 9 bases lay between the germline ends. The CDR3 runs to 13 residues. CDR3 DNA sequence: TGTGCCAGCAGCTTACAAGGCGGATATGGCTACACCTTC. This codes for CASSLQGGYGYTF.

V gene TRBV9 combines with J gene TRBJ2-3, with TRBD2 identical over 13 bases. The germline V gene has CDR1 SGDLS and CDR2 YYNGEE. V dropped 3 bases and J dropped 2; count of bases not matched to a gene: 3. The CDR3 runs to 16 residues. The CDR3 loop is CASSAGLAGITDTQYF. CDR3 nucleotides: TGTGCCAGCAGCGCGGGACTAGCGGGGATCACAGATACGCAGTATTTT.

This rearrangement joins TRBV7-3 to TRBJ1-1; 10 bases agree with TRBD1. The J segment lost 6 bases and the V segment lost 6 bases, leaving 4 bases of the junction unmatched. CDR1 is SGHTA and CDR2 is FQGTGA in the germline V gene. The CDR3 totals 13 residues. Here the CDR3 DNA reads TGTGCCAGCAGTCGGGACAGGGGCTCTGAAGCTTTCTTT. Translation gives CASSRDRGSEAFF. The whole variable domain, filled in from reference TRBV7-3 and TRBJ1-1, reads GAGVSQTPSNKVTEKGKYVELRCDPISGHTALYWYRQSLGQGPEFLIYFQGTGAADDSGLPNDRFFAVRPEGSVSTLKIQRTERGDSAVYLCASSRDRGSEAFFGQGTRLTVV.

The chain couples TRBV19 to TRBJ2-3, with D possibly TRBD1 on 8 matching bases. Germline V lookup: CDR1 LNHDA, CDR2 SQIVND (reference sequence). The CDR3 runs to 14 residues. Between the trimmed V and J ends, which lost 7 bases and 4 bases, there was a span of 15 bases. The CDR3 DNA is TGTGCCAGTACAAGGACAGGGAGGGCAGATACGCAGTATTTT. Amino acids: CASTRTGRADTQYF. Together with reference TRBV19 and TRBJ2-3, the CDR3 gives the full variable domain: DGGITQSPKYLFRKEGQNVTLSCEQNLNHDAMYWYRQDPGQGLRLIYYSQIVNDFQKGDIAEGYSVSREKKESFPLTVTSAQKNPTAFYLCASTRTGRADTQYFGPGTRLTVL.

The CDR3 here is CAWSGGTGWHEQYF. CDR3 nucleotide sequence: TGTGCCTGGAGTGGGGGGACAGGTTGGCACGAGCAGTACTTC. The chain recombines TRBV30 with TRBJ2-7, with 8 bases identical to TRBD1. Germline trimming cut 1 base from V and 5 bases from J; bases unmatched to any gene: 7. This CDR3 is built from 14 residues. Germline assignment: CDR1 GTSNPN and CDR2 SVGIG (reference sequence).

The chain is built from TRBV29-1 and TRBJ1-1; D is unresolved. The V gene's germline CDR1 is SQVTM and CDR2 ANQGSEA. The CDR3 is made up of 12 amino acids. V lost 6 bases to trimming and J lost 1 base, with 9 bases between them. CDR3 nucleotides: TGCAGCGTCCAAAGACAGAACACTGAAGCTTTCTTT. This gives the protein CSVQRQNTEAFF.

There are a few counts of this clone. This rearrangement joins TRBV7-9 to TRBJ1-2; TRBD1 aligns across 10 bases. This CDR3 has 16 residues. Germline lookup yields CDR1 SEHNR and CDR2 FQNEAQ (reference sequence). The V and J ends lost 5 bases and 6 bases, in that order; junction bases with no gene match: 12. The chain's CDR3 is CASSPGQGERPDGYTF. The CDR3 DNA reads as TGTGCCAGCAGCCCAGGACAGGGGGAACGTCCTGATGGCTACACCTTC.

The gene calls are TRBV14 and TRBJ2-7; D is ambiguous. CDR1 is SGHDN and CDR2 is FVKESK in the germline V gene. The CDR3 loop spans 12 amino acids. The germline V and J ends were trimmed by 4 bases and 4 bases, with 8 bases remaining between them. This CDR3 is CASSLGFYEQYF. For the CDR3, the DNA is TGTGCCAGCAGCCTGGGCTTTTACGAGCAGTACTTC. The entire variable domain, with the rest obtained from reference TRBV14 and TRBJ2-7, is as follows: EAGVTQFPSHSVIEKGQTVTLRCDPISGHDNLYWYRRVMGKEIKFLLHFVKESKQDESGMPNNRFLAERTGGTYSTLKVQPAELEDSGVYFCASSLGFYEQYFGPGTRLTVT.

The chain joins TRBV19 to TRBJ2-3, with a tentative D call TRBD2 (5 bases). The CDR3 is made up of 13 amino acids. Per the germline V gene, CDR1 is LNHDA and CDR2 is SQIVND (reference sequence). Trimming took off 3 bases at V and 3 bases at J, with 7 bases between the two ends. CDR3: CASSISGTDTQYF. The CDR3 DNA sequence: TGTGCCAGTAGTATCTCGGGGACAGATACGCAGTATTTT. The whole variable domain, remainder taken from reference TRBV19 and TRBJ2-3, is DGGITQSPKYLFRKEGQNVTLSCEQNLNHDAMYWYRQDPGQGLRLIYYSQIVNDFQKGDIAEGYSVSREKKESFPLTVTSAQKNPTAFYLCASSISGTDTQYFGPGTRLTVL.

This clone was observed once. The chain employs TRBV2 and TRBJ1-2; D may be TRBD1 (5 bases). Trimming removed 10 bases from V and 5 bases from J, with 14 bases in between. Germline V lookup: CDR1 SNHLY, CDR2 FYNNEI. This CDR3 has 12 amino acids. The CDR3 protein is CATSGGWYGYTF. The CDR3 DNA sequence: TGTGCCACCAGCGGGGGTTGGTATGGCTACACCTTC. The whole variable domain, filled in from reference TRBV2 and TRBJ1-2, reads EPEVTQTPSHQVTQMGQEVILRCVPISNHLYFYWYRQILGQKVEFLVSFYNNEISEKSEIFDDQFSVERPDGSNFTLKIRSTKLEDSAMYFCATSGGWYGYTFGSGTRLTVV.

The rearrangement links TRBV19 to TRBJ2-2; D is undetermined. Germline V gene lookup returns CDR1 LNHDA and CDR2 SQIVND (reference sequence). V was trimmed by 1 base and J by 7 bases, leaving 10 bases between them. The CDR3 is made up of 14 amino acids. CDR3 coding DNA: TGTGCCAGTAGTATAGTATTCCAGGACGGGGAGCTGTTTTTT. Its translation: CASSIVFQDGELFF.